The next 3 T cell receptor beta chains were all read from a single sample in a study of cytomegalovirus exposure and HLA in healthy donors. The PCR was carried out with 60 Vbeta primers and 13 Jbeta primers. Profiled with immunoSEQ multiplex PCR; TCRdb holds only in-frame clones, not every one. The table records about 140,000 clones, roughly 76% of them present only once. The sample comprised PBMCs. These receptors were obtained from a woman aged 25 to 39 in good health and CMV-seronegative.

The rearrangement joins TRBV10-3 to TRBJ1-2, with TRBD1 as a possible D gene (5 bases). This CDR3 contains 13 residues. CDR1 is ENHRY and CDR2 is SYGVKD in the germline V gene. V was pared by 2 bases and J by 2 bases, with 6 bases between. The CDR3 region has the DNA TGTGCCATCAGTGAGGACAGCAACTATGGCTACACCTTC. It translates to CAISEDSNYGYTF.

This clone has just one count. The rearrangement joins TRBV2 to TRBJ2-2; 7 bases line up with TRBD2. J lost 7 bases, V lost 5 bases, and 1 base had no gene match. Germline V gene lookup returns CDR1 SNHLY and CDR2 FYNNEI. CDR3 length equals 12 residues. As DNA, the CDR3 is TGTGCCAGCAGTCGGGAGGTCGGGGAGCTGTTTTTT. The encoded protein is CASSREVGELFF.

The V call is TRBV30, the J call TRBJ2-1; D unclear. The CDR3 runs 12 residues. The V and J ends lost 5 bases and 5 bases respectively, with 10 bases between them. The germline gives CDR1 GTSNPN, CDR2 SVGIG (reference sequence). The DNA of the CDR3 is TGTGCCTGGGGTGACACCGACAATGAGCAGTTCTTC. Its translation: CAWGDTDNEQFF.